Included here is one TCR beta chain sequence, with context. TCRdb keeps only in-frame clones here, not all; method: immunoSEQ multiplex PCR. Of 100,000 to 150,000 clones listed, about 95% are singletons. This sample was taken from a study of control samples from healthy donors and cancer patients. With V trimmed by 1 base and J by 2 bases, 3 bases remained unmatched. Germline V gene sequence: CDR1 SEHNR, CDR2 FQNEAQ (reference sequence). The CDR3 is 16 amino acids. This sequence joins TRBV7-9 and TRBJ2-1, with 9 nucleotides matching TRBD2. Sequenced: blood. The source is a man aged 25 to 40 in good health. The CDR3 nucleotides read TGTGCCAGCAGCTTAGGACTAGCGGTCCCCTACAATGAGCAGTTCTTC. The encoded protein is CASSLGLAVPYNEQFF.